This paragraph reports one T cell receptor (beta chain). These data originate in a study of blood T cell repertoires in COVID-19. Profiling relied on immunoSEQ multiplex PCR, and the TCRdb table lists in-frame clones only, not all of them. In the table there are approximately 280,000 clones, around 90% of which are singletons. CDR3 length: 19 amino acids. The V and J ends lost 5 bases and 0 bases, in that order; junction bases with no gene match: 14. The germline V gene has CDR1 MNHNY and CDR2 SVGAGI (reference sequence). The sample was peripheral blood. The chain recombines TRBV6-6 with TRBJ2-1; 9 bases are a match to TRBD2. This clonotype was sampled from a woman in her 30s with COVID-19, enrolled during active disease. In DNA form, the CDR3 reads TGTGCCAGCAGTCCCGGGATAGCGGGAGCCCGAGGCTCCTACAATGAGCAGTTCTTC. Translated: CASSPGIAGARGSYNEQFF.